Listed below are T cell receptor beta chains from one sample, sequenced in a study of a mutant IDH1 vaccine in newly diagnosed glioma. Their antigens remain unidentified. The repertoire was sequenced with immunoSEQ multiplex PCR; TCRdb's copy has only in-frame clones and lacks some. Here the sample spans tens of thousands of clones, around 74% being singletons. The sequences come from PBMCs, collected from a glioma patient whose treatment included an IDH1 peptide vaccine. The receptors originated from a man aged 45 to 65 with glioma. The CDR3 runs from the conserved cysteine through the conserved F or W. D genes are given only for firm matches. Clone size, where shown, is once, few, many, or a class for clones that have expanded.

abundance,v_gene,j_gene,d_gene,CDR3nt,CDR3aa
medium-sized,TRBV4-3,TRBJ1-5,TRBD1,TGCGCCAGCAGCCAAGACGCCCAGGGGGGTAGCAATCAGCCCCAGCATTTT,CASSQDAQGGSNQPQHF
once,TRBV4-3,TRBJ1-1,TRBD1,TGCGCCAGCAGCTCACAGGGGTCTGCTGAAGCTTTCTTT,CASSSQGSAEAFF
NA,TRBV5-1,TRBJ1-1,NA,TGCGCCAGCAAGTTACAGGGCGGTATCACTGAAGCTTTCTTT,CASKLQGGITEAFF
NA,TRBV6-6,TRBJ2-2,TRBD1,TGTGCCGGCTCTGGACAGGGGAACACCGGGGAGCTGTTTTTT,CAGSGQGNTGELFF
once,TRBV7-8,TRBJ1-5,NA,TGTGCCAGCAGCCTACAGAGCAATCAGCCCCAGCATTTT,CASSLQSNQPQHF
NA,TRBV4-3,TRBJ2-7,TRBD1,TGCGCCAGCAGCCACCTCCTGGGACAGGCTTACGAGCAGTACTTC,CASSHLLGQAYEQYF
NA,TRBV14,TRBJ1-1,NA,TGTGCCAGCAGCGAAGGCGGGGTGGGAATGAACACTGAAGCTTTCTTT,CASSEGGVGMNTEAFF
few,TRBV2,TRBJ1-6,NA,TGTGCCAGCAGTGATCAGGGTGGTGGATCACCCCTCCACTTT,CASSDQGGGSPLHF
NA,TRBV29-1,TRBJ2-7,TRBD1,TGCAGCGTTTTGACAGGGGCTAGGCGGGAGCAGTACTTC,CSVLTGARREQYF
NA,TRBV25-1,TRBJ2-1,TRBD2,TGTGCCAGCAGTGAACGGGGGGGGACCTACAATGAGCAGTTCTTC,CASSERGGTYNEQFF
few,TRBV7-3,TRBJ2-1,NA,TGTGCCAGCAGCTTAGTTGGCGAAAGCTCCTACAATGAGCAGTTCTTC,CASSLVGESSYNEQFF
NA,TRBV4-2,TRBJ2-3,TRBD2,TGTGCCAGCAGCCACTATAGCGGGGGCACAGATACGCAGTATTTT,CASSHYSGGTDTQYF
NA,TRBV29-1,TRBJ1-1,TRBD1,TGCAGCGCCACAGGGGGGAACACTGAAGCTTTCTTT,CSATGGNTEAFF
few,TRBV7-9,TRBJ2-7,TRBD1,TGTGCCAGCAGCTCCCGGGACAGGGGGTCGCGCGAGCAGTACTTC,CASSSRDRGSREQYF
NA,TRBV11-3,TRBJ2-2,TRBD1,TGTGCCAGCAGCCTTAGGGGGCCCGGGGAGCTGTTTTTT,CASSLRGPGELFF
few,TRBV29-1,TRBJ2-7,NA,TGCAGCGTTAGTGGCAGGTCAGCCTACGAGCAGTACTTC,CSVSGRSAYEQYF
once,TRBV18,TRBJ1-3,NA,TGTGCCAGCTCACCTGAAACGGGGAAGGCTGGAAACACCATATATTTT,CASSPETGKAGNTIYF
NA,TRBV7-2,TRBJ2-1,NA,TGTGCCAGCAGCTTAGACAATGAGCAGTTCTTC,CASSLDNEQFF
NA,TRBV4-1,TRBJ2-7,NA,TGCGCCAGCAGCCAAGGGCACCTCTCCTACGAGCAGTACTTC,CASSQGHLSYEQYF
NA,TRBV6-1,TRBJ1-5,NA,TGTGCCAGCAGTGAAGGGTTAGGTAATAGGGCAGGCGGTAGCAATCAGCCCCAGCATTTT,CASSEGLGNRAGGSNQPQHF
NA,TRBV7-2,TRBJ1-3,NA,TGTGCCAGCAGCCCTTCCTGGAGCTCTGGAAACACCATATATTTT,CASSPSWSSGNTIYF
NA,TRBV6-5,TRBJ2-7,TRBD1,TGTGCCAGCATGGAGACAGGGAGATCCTACGAGCAGTACTTC,CASMETGRSYEQYF